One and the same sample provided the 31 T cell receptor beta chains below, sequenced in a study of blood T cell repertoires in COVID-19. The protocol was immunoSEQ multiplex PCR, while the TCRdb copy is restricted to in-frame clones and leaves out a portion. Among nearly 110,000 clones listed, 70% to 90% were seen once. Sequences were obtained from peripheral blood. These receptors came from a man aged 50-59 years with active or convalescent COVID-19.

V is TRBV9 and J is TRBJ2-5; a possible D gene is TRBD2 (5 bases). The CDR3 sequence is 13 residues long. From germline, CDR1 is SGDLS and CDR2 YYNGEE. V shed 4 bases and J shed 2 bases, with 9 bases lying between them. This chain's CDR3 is CASSTGNQETQYF. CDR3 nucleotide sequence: TGTGCCAGCAGCACCGGGAATCAAGAGACCCAGTACTTC.

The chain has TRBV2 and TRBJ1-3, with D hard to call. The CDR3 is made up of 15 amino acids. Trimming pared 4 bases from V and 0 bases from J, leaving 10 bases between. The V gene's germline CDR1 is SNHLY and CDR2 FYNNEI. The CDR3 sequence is CASSASGISGNTIYF. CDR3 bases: TGTGCCAGCAGTGCGTCGGGAATCTCTGGAAACACCATATATTTT.

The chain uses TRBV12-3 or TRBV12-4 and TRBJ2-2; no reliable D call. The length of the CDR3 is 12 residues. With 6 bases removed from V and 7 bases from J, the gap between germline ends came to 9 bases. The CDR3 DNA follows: TGTGCCAGCAGCTCAGGAAGCGGGGAGCTGTTTTTT. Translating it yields CASSSGSGELFF.

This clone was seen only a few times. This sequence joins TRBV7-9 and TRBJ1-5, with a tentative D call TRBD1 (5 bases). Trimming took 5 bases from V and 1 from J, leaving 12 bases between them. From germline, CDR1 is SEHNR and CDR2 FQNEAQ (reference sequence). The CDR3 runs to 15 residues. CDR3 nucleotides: TGTGCCAGCAGCCCTGCGACAGCGAGCAATCAGCCCCAGCATTTT. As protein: CASSPATASNQPQHF.

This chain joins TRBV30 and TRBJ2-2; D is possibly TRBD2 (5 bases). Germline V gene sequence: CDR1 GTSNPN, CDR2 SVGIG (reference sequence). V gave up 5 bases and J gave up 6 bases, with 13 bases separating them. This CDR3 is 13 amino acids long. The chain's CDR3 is CAWGRLLAGELFF. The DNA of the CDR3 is TGTGCCTGGGGCAGACTACTGGCCGGGGAGCTGTTTTTT.

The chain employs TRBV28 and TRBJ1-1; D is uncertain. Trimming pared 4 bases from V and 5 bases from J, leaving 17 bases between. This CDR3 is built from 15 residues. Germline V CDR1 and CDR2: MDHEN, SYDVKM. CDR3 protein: CASSSGSSARTEAFF. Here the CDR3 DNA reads TGTGCCAGCAGTTCGGGATCGAGTGCCAGGACTGAAGCTTTCTTT.

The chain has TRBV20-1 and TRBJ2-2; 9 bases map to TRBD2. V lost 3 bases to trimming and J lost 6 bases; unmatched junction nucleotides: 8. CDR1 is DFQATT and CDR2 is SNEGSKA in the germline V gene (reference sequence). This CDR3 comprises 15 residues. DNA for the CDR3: TGCAGTGCTAGTTGGCCTAGCGGGACGCCCGGGGAGCTGTTTTTT. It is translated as CSASWPSGTPGELFF.

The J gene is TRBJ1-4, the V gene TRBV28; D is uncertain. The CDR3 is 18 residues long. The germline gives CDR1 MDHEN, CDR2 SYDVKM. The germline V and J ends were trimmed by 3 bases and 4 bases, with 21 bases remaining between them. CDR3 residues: CASSFVIGGALFNEKLFF. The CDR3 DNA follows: TGTGCCAGCAGTTTTGTTATAGGCGGCGCCCTTTTTAATGAAAAACTGTTTTTT.

CDR3 nucleotides: TGTGCCAGCAGCTTAGACAGGAACACCATATATTTT. This gives the protein CASSLDRNTIYF. J is TRBJ1-3 and V is TRBV11-2; D uncertain. This CDR3 contains 12 residues. CDR1 is SGHAT, CDR2 FQNNGV, per germline. Trimming removed 0 bases from V and 7 bases from J, with 4 bases in between.

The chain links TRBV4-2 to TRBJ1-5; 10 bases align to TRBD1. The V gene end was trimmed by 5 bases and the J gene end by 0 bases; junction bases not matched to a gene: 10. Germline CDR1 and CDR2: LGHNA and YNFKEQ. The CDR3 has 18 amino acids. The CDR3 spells CASSTYAGDRGSNQPQHF. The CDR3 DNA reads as TGTGCCAGCAGCACTTACGCCGGGGACAGGGGTAGCAATCAGCCCCAGCATTTT.

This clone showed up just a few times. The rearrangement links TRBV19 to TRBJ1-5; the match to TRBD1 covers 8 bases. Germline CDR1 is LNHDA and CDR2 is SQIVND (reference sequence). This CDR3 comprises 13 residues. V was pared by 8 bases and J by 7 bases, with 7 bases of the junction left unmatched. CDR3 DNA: TGTGCCAGTGAGGACAGGGTAGGGCAGCCCCAGCATTTT. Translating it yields CASEDRVGQPQHF.

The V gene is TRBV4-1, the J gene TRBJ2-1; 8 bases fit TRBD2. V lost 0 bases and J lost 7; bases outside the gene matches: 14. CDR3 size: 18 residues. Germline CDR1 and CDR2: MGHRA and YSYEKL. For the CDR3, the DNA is TGCGCCAGCAGCCAAGATAGCGTTAGCGGGACCGTTTCGAATGAGCAGTTCTTC. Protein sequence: CASSQDSVSGTVSNEQFF.

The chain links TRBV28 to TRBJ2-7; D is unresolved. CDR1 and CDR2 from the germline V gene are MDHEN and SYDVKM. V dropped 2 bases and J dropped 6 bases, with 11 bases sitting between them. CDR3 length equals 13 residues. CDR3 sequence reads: CASSLPVIGEQYF. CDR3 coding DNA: TGTGCCAGCAGTTTACCCGTCATCGGCGAGCAGTACTTC.

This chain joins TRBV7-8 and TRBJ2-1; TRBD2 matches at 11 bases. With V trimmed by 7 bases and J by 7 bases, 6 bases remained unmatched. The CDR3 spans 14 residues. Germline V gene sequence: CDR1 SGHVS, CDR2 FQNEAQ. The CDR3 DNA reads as TGTGCCAGCACGCGACTAGCGGGACATAATGAGCAGTTCTTC. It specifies CASTRLAGHNEQFF.

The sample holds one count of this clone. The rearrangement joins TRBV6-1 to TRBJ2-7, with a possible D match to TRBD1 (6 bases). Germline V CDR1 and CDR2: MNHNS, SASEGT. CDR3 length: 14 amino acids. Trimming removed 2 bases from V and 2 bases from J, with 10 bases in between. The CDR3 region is CASSESGAAYEQYF. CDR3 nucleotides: TGTGCCAGCAGTGAATCAGGGGCAGCCTACGAGCAGTACTTC.

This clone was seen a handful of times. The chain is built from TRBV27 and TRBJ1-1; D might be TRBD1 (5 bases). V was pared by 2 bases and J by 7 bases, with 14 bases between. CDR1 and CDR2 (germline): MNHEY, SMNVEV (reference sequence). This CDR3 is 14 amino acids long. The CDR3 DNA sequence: TGTGCCAGCAGTTTAGAACGCGGGACCTATGAAGCTTTCTTT. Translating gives CASSLERGTYEAFF.

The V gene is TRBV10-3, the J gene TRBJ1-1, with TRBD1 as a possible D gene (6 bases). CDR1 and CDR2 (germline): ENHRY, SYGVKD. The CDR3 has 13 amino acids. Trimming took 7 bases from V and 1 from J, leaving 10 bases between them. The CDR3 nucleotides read TGTGCCATCAAGGACAGTACGAACACTGAAGCTTTCTTT. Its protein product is CAIKDSTNTEAFF.

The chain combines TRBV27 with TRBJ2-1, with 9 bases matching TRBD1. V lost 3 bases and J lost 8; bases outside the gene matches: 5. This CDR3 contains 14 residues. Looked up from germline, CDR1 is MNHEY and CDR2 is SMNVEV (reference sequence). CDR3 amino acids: CASSLGTGIDEQFF. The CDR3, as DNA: TGTGCCAGCAGTTTGGGGACAGGGATCGATGAGCAGTTCTTC.

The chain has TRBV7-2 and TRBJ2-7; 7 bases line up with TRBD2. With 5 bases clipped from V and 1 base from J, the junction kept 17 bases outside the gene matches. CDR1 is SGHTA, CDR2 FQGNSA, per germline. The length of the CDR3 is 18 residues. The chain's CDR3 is CASSAHALLAALSYEQYF. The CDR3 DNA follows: TGTGCCAGCAGCGCCCACGCGCTCCTAGCGGCTCTTTCCTACGAGCAGTACTTC.

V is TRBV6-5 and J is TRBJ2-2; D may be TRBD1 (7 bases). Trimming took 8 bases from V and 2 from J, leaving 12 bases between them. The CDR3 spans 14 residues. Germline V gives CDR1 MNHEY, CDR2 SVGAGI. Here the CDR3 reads CASATGTNTGELFF. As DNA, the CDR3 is TGTGCCAGCGCGACAGGGACTAACACCGGGGAGCTGTTTTTT.

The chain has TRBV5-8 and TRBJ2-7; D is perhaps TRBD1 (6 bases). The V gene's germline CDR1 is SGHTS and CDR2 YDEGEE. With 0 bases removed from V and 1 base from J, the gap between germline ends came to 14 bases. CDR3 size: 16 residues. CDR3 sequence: CASSLAMHRVSYEQYF. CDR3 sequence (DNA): TGTGCCAGCAGCTTGGCCATGCACAGGGTTTCCTACGAGCAGTACTTC. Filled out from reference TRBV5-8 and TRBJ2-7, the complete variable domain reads EAGVTQSPTHLIKTRGQQATLRCSPISGHTSVYWYQQALGLGLQFLLWYDEGEERNRGNFPPRFSGRQFPNYSSELNVNALELEDSALYLCASSLAMHRVSYEQYFGPGTRLTVT.

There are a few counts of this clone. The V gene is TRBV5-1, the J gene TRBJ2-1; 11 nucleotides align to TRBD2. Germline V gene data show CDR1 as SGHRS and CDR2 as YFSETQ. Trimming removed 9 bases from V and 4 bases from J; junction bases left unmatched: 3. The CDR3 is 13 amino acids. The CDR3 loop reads CATLAGGYNEQFF. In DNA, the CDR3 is TGCGCCACTCTAGCGGGAGGTTACAATGAGCAGTTCTTC.

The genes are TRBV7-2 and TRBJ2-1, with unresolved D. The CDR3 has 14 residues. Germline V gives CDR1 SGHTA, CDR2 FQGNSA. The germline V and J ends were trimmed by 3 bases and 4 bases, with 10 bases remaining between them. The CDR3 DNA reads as TGTGCCAGCAGCTTTGGCAGAACGTACAATGAGCAGTTCTTC. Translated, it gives CASSFGRTYNEQFF.

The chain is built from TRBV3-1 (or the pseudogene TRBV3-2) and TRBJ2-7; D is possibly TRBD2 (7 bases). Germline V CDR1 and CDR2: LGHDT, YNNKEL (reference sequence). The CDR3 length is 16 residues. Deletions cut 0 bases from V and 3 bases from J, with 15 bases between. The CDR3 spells CASSQDRRGGGYEQYF. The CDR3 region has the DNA TGTGCCAGCAGCCAAGATCGGAGGGGAGGGGGCTACGAGCAGTACTTC.

As DNA, the CDR3 is TGTGCCAGCTCACCACTGGGGACTCCGGGACTAGCGGGAAGCACAGATACGCAGTATTTT. Its translation: CASSPLGTPGLAGSTDTQYF. The chain is built from TRBV18 and TRBJ2-3; 13 positions agree with TRBD2. The V gene's germline CDR1 is KGHSH and CDR2 LQKENI. The CDR3 sequence is 20 residues long. V shed 1 base and J 0 bases; nucleotides not matched to a gene: 10.

The CDR3 protein is CASSIATGVNYGYTF. CDR3 in DNA: TGTGCCAGTAGTATAGCGACAGGGGTTAACTATGGCTACACCTTC. The rearrangement joins TRBV19 to TRBJ1-2, with 8 bases that match TRBD1. The CDR3 covers 15 residues. J lost 1 base, V lost 1 base, and 2 bases had no gene match. Germline-derived CDR1 and CDR2 are LNHDA and SQIVND (reference sequence). The full variable domain, completed using reference TRBV19 and TRBJ1-2, is DGGITQSPKYLFRKEGQNVTLSCEQNLNHDAMYWYRQDPGQGLRLIYYSQIVNDFQKGDIAEGYSVSREKKESFPLTVTSAQKNPTAFYLCASSIATGVNYGYTFGSGTRLTVV.

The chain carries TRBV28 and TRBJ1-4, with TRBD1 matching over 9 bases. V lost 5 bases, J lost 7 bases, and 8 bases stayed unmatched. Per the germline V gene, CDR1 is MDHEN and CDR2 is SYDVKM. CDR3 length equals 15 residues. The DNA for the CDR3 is TGTGCCAGCAGTAGTAACAGGGGGCGTGTTGAAAAACTGTTTTTT. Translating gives CASSSNRGRVEKLFF.

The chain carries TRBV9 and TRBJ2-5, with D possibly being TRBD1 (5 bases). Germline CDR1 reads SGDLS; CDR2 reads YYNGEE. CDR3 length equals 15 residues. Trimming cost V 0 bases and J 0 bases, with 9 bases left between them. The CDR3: CASSVVGANQETQYF. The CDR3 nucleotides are TGTGCCAGCAGCGTAGTAGGGGCCAACCAAGAGACCCAGTACTTC.

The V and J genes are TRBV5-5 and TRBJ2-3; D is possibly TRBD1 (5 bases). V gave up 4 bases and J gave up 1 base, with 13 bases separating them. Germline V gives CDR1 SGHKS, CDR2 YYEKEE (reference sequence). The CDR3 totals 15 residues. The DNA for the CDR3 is TGTGCCAGCAGCCCGTTGGGGCCCCGCACAGATACGCAGTATTTT. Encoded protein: CASSPLGPRTDTQYF.

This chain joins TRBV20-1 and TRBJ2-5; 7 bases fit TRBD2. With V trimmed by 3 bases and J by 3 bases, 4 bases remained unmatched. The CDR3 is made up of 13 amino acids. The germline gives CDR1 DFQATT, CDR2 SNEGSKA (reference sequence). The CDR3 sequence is CSASVTSKETQYF. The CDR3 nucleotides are TGCAGTGCTAGTGTGACTAGCAAAGAGACCCAGTACTTC.

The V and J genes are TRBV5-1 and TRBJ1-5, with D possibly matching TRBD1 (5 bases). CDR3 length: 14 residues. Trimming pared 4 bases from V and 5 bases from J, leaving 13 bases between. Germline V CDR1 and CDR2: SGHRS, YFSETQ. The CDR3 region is CASSLDQGDQPQHF. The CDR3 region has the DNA TGCGCCAGCAGCCTGGACCAAGGGGATCAGCCCCAGCATTTT.